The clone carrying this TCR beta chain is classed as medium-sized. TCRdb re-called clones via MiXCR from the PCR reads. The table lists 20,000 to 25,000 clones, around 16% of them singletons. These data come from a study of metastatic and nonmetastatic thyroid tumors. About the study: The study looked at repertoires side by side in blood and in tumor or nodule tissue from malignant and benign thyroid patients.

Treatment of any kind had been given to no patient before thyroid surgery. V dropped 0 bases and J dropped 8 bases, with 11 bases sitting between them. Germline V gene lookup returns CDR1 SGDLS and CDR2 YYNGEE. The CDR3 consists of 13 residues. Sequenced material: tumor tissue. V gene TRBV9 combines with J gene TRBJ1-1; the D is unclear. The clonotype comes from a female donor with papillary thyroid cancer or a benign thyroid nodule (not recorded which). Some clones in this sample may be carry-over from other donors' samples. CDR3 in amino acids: CASSVASSTEAFF. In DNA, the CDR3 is TGTGCCAGCAGCGTAGCCAGTTCTACCGAAGCTTTCTTT.